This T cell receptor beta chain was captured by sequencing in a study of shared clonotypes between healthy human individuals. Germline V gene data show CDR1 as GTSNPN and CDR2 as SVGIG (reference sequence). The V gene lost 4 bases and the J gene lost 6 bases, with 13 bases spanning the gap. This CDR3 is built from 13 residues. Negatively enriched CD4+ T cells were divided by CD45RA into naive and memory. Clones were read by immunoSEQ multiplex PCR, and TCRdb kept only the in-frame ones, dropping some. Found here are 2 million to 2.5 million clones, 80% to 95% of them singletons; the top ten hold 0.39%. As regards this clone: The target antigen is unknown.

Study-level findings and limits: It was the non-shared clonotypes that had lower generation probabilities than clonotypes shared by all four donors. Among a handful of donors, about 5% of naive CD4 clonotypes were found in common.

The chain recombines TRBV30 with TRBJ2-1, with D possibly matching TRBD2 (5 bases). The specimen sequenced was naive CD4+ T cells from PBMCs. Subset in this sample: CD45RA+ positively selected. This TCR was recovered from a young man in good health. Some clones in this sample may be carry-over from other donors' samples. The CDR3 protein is CAWNDRGINEQFF. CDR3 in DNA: TGTGCCTGGAATGATCGGGGAATCAATGAGCAGTTCTTC.